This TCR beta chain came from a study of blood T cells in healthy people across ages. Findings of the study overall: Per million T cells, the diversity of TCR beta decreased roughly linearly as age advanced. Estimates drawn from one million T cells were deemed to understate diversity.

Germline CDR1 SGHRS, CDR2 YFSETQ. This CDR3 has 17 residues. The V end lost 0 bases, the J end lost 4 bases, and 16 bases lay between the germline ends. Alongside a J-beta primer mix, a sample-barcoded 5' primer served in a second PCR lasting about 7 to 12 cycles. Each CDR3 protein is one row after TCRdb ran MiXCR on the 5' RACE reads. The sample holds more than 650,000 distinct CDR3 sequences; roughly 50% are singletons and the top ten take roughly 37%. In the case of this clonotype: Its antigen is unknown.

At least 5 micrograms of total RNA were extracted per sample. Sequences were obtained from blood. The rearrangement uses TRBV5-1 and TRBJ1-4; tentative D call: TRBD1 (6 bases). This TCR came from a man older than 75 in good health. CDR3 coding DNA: TGCGCCAGCAGCTTGGCCCGGGACACAAAAGATAATGAAAAACTGTTTTTT. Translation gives CASSLARDTKDNEKLFF.